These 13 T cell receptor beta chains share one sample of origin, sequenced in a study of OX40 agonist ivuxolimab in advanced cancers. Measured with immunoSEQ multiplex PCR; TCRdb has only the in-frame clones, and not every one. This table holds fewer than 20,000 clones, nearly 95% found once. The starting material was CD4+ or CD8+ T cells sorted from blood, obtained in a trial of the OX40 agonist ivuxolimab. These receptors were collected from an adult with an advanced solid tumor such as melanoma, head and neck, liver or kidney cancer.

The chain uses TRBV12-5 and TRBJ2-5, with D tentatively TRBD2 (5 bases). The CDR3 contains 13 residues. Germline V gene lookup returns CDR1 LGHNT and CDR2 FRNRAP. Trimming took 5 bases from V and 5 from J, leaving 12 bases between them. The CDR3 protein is CASGKEGRETQYF. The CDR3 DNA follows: TGTGCTAGTGGTAAAGAGGGCCGGGAGACCCAGTACTTC.

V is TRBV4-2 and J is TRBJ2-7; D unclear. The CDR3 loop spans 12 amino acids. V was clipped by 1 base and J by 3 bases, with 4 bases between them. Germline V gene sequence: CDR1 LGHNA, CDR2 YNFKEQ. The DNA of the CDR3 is TGTGCCAGCAGCCAAGGGATCTACGAGCAGTACTTC. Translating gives CASSQGIYEQYF.

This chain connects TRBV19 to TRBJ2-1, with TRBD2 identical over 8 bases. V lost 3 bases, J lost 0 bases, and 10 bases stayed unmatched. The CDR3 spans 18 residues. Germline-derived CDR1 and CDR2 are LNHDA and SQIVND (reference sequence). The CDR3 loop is CASSMVGSGVRSYNEQFF. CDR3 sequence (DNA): TGTGCCAGTAGTATGGTGGGTAGCGGGGTACGCTCCTACAATGAGCAGTTCTTC.

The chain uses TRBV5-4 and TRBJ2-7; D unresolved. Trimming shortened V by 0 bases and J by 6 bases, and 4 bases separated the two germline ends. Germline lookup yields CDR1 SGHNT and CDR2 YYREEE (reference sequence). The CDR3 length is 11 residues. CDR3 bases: TGTGCCAGCAGCTTGGCAGCCGAGCAGTACTTC. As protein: CASSLAAEQYF.

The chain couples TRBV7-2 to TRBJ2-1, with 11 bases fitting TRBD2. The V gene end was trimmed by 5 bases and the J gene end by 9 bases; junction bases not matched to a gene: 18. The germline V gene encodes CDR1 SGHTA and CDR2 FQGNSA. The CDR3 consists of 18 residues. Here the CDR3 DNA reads TGTGCCAGCAGCAATTATCCCCCCCTAGCGGGAGGTCCGGGTGAGCAGTTCTTC. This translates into CASSNYPPLAGGPGEQFF.

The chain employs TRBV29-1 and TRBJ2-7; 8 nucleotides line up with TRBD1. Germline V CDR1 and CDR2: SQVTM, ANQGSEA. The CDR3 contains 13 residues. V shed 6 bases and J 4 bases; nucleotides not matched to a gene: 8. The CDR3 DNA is TGCAGCGTGTTCGGGACAGGACTATACGAGCAGTACTTC. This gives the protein CSVFGTGLYEQYF.

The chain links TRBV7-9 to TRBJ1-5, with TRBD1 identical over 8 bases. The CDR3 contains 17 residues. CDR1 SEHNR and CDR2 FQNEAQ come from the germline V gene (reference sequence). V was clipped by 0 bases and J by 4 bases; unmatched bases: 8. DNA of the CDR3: TGTGCCAGCAGCTTAGCGCCTCTGACAGGGGTAAATCAGCCCCAGCATTTT. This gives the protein CASSLAPLTGVNQPQHF.

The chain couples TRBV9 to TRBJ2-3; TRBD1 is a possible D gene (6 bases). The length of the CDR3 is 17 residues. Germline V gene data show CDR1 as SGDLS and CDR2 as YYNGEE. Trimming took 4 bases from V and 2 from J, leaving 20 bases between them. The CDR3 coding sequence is TGTGCCAGCAGCCCTCCAGGACAGACGATTATCACAGATACGCAGTATTTT. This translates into CASSPPGQTIITDTQYF.

The CDR3 here is CASSLGYNEQFF. In nucleotides, the CDR3 is TGTGCCAGCAGCCTAGGCTACAATGAGCAGTTCTTC. The gene calls are TRBV7-9 and TRBJ2-1; D unresolved. Per germline, CDR1 SEHNR and CDR2 FQNEAQ (reference sequence). This CDR3 spans 12 amino acids. With 5 bases removed from V and 3 bases from J, the gap between germline ends came to 5 bases. The complete variable domain, with remaining parts taken from reference TRBV7-9 and TRBJ2-1, reads DTGVSQNPRHKITKRGQNVTFRCDPISEHNRLYWYRQTLGQGPEFLTYFQNEAQLEKSRLLSDRFSAERPKGSFSTLEIQRTEQGDSAMYLCASSLGYNEQFFGPGTRLTVL.

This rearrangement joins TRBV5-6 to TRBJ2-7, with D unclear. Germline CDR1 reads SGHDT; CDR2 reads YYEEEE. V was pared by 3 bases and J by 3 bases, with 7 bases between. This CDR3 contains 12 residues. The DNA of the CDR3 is TGTGCCAGCAGCTCATTAGGCTACGAGCAGTACTTC. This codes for CASSSLGYEQYF.

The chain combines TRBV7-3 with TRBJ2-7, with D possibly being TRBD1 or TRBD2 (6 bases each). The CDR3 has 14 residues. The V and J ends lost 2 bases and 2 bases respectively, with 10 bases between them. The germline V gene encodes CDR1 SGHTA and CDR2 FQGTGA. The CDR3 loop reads CASSLGGGTYEQYF. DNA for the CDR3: TGTGCCAGCAGCTTAGGAGGGGGGACCTACGAGCAGTACTTC.

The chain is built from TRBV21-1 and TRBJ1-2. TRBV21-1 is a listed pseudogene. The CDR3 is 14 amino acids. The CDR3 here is CASSQLRPGHGYTF. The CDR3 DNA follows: TGTGCCAGCAGCCAGCTCAGGCCGGGGCATGGCTACACCTTC.

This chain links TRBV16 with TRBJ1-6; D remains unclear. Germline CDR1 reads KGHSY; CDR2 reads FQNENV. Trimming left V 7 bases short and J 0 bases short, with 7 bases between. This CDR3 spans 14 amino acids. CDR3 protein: CASIGSSYNSPLHF. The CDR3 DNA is TGTGCCAGCATCGGTAGCTCCTATAATTCACCCCTCCACTTT.